Below are 3 T cell receptor beta chains sequenced from a single sample in a study of blood T cells in healthy people across ages. Through a sample-barcoded 5' primer and a J-beta primer mix, a second PCR was run for roughly 6 to 11 cycles. TCRdb re-called the 5' RACE reads through MiXCR, storing one row per CDR3 protein. The sample records about 650,000 distinct CDR3 sequences, about 50% being singletons. Material: blood. The receptors were gathered from a woman older than 75 in good health.

The sample holds many counts of this clonotype. In nucleotides, the CDR3 is TGTGCCAGCTCGACCAGGGACGGGGAGACCCAGTACTTC. Translating gives CASSTRDGETQYF. The chain combines TRBV6-2 or TRBV6-3 with TRBJ2-5; D tentatively reads TRBD1 or TRBD2 (5 bases each). The germline V gene has CDR1 MNHEY and CDR2 SVGEGT. V lost 8 bases to trimming and J lost 5 bases, with 15 bases between them. This CDR3 is built from 13 residues.

This clonotype occurred once. V and J are TRBV7-9 and TRBJ2-5; D is possibly TRBD1 or TRBD2 (5 bases each). Germline CDR1 reads SEHNR; CDR2 reads FQNEAQ (reference sequence). The ends were cut back, 0 bases at V and 3 bases at J, with 11 bases in the middle. The CDR3 has 15 residues. The CDR3 sequence: CASSLATEGKETQYF. The CDR3, as DNA: TGTGCCAGCAGCTTAGCCACAGAGGGGAAAGAGACCCAGTACTTC. Drawing the rest from reference TRBV7-9 and TRBJ2-5, the complete variable domain is DTGVSQNPRHKITKRGQNVTFRCDPISEHNRLYWYRQTLGQGPEFLTYFQNEAQLEKSRLLSDRFSAERPKGSFSTLEIQRTEQGDSAMYLCASSLATEGKETQYFGPGTRLLVL.

The gene calls are TRBV7-8 and TRBJ2-3; maybe TRBD2 (6 bases). Per the germline V gene, CDR1 is SGHVS and CDR2 is FQNEAQ. Trimming took 1 base from V and 0 from J, leaving 11 bases between them. The CDR3 is made up of 16 amino acids. The DNA for the CDR3 is TGTGCCAGCAGCTTAGTCCGGACTACTAGCACAGATACGCAGTATTTT. It translates to CASSLVRTTSTDTQYF.